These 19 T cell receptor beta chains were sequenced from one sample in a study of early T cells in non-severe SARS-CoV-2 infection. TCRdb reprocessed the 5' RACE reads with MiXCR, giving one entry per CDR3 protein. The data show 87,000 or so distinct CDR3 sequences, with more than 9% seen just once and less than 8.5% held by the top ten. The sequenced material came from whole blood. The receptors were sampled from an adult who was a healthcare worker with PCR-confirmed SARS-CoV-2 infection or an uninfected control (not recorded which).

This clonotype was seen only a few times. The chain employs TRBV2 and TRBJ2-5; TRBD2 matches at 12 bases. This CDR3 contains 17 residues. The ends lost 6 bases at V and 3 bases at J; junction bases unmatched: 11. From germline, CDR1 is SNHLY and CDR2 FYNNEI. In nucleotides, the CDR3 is TGTGCCAGCAGCCCACCCCTGACTAGCGGGGGTGAAGAGACCCAGTACTTC. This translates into CASSPPLTSGGEETQYF.

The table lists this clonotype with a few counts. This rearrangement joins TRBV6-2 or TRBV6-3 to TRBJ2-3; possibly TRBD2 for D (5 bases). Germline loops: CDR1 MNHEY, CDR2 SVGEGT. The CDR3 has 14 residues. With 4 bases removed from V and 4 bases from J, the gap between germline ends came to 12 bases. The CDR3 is CASSSRGESDTQYF. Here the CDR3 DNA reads TGTGCCAGCAGTTCCCGGGGAGAATCAGATACGCAGTATTTT.

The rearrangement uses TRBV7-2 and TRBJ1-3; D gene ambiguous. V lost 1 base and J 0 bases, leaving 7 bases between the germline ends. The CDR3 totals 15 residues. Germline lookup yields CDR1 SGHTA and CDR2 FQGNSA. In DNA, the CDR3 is TGTGCCAGCAGCTTAGATGCTTTCTCTGGAAACACCATATATTTT. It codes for CASSLDAFSGNTIYF.

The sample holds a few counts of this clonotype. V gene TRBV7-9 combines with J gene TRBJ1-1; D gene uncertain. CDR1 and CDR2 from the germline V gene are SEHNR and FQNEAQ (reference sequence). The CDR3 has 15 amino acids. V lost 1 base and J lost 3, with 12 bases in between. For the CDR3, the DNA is TGTGCCAGCAGCTTAGATCGGCAGTTCGACACTGAAGCTTTCTTT. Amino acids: CASSLDRQFDTEAFF. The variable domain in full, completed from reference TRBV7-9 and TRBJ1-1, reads DTGVSQNPRHKITKRGQNVTFRCDPISEHNRLYWYRQTLGQGPEFLTYFQNEAQLEKSRLLSDRFSAERPKGSFSTLEIQRTEQGDSAMYLCASSLDRQFDTEAFFGQGTRLTVV.

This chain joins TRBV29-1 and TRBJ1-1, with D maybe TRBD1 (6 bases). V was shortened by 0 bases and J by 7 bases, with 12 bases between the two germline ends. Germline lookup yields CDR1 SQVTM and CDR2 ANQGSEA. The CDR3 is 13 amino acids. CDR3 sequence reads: CSVEDRGGNEAFF. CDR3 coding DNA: TGCAGCGTTGAAGATCGAGGGGGAAATGAAGCTTTCTTT.

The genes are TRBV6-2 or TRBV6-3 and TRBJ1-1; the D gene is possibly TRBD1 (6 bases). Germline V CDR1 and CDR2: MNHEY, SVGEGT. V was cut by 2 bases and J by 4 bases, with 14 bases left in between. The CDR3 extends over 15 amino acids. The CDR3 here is CASSYGRGAPTEAFF. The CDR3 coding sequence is TGTGCCAGCAGTTACGGGCGGGGGGCTCCCACTGAAGCTTTCTTT.

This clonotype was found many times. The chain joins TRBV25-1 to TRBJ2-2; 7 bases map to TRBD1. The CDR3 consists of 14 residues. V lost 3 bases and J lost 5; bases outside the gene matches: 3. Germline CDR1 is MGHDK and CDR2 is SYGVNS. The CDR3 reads CASSDRQGTGELFF. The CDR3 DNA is TGTGCCAGCAGTGACCGACAGGGAACCGGGGAGCTGTTTTTT.

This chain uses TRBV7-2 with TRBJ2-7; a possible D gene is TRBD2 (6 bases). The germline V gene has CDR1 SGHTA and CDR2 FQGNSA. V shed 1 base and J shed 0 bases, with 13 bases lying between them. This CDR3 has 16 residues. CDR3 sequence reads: CASSLDLASSSYEQYF. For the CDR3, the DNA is TGTGCCAGCAGCTTAGATCTAGCGTCTAGCTCCTACGAGCAGTACTTC.

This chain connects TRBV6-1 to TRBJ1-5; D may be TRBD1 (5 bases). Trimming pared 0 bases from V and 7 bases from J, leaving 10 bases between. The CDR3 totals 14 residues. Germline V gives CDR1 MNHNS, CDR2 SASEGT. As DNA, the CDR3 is TGTGCCAGCAGTGAAGCCGGGGGTGGACAGCCCCAGCATTTT. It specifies CASSEAGGGQPQHF.

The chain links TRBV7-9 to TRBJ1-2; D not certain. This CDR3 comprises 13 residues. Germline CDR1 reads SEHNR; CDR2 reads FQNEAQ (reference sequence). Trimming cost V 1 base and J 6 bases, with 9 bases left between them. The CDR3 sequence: CASSLEIGHGYTF. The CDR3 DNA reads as TGTGCCAGCAGCTTAGAGATCGGCCATGGCTACACCTTC.

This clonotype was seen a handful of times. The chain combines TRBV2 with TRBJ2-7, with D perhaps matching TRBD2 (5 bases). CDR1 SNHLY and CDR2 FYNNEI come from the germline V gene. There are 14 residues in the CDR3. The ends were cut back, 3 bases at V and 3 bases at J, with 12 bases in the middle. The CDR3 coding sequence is TGTGCCAGCAGTGACGAGGGCGGTTTCTACGAGCAGTACTTC. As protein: CASSDEGGFYEQYF.

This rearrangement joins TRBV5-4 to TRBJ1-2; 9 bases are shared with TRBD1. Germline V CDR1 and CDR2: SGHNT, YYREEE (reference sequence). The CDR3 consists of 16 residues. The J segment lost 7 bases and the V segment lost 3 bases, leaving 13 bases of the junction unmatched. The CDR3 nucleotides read TGTGCCAGCAGCTCTAACCTACAGGGGGCGCTGGCTGGCTACACCTTC. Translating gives CASSSNLQGALAGYTF.

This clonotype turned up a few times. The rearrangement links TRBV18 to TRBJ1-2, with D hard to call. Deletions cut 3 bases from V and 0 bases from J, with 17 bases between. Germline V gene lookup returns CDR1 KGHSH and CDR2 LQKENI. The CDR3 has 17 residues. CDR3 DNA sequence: TGTGCCAGCTCACCGACACCGGGTCAGACCGCTAACTATGGCTACACCTTC. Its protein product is CASSPTPGQTANYGYTF.

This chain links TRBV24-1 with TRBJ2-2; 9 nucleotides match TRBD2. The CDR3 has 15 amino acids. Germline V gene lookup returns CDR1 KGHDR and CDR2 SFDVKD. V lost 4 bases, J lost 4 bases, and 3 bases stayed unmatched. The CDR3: CATSDRTSVTGELFF. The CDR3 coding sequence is TGTGCCACCAGTGACCGGACTAGCGTCACCGGGGAGCTGTTTTTT.

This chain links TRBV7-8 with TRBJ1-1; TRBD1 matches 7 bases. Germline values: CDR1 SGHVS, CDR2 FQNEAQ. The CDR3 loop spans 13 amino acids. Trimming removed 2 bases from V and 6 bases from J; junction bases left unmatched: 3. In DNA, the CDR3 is TGTGCCAGCAGCTTACAGGGGGTCTCTGAAGCTTTCTTT. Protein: CASSLQGVSEAFF.

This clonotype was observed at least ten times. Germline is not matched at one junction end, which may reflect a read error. CDR3 sequence reads: CASSRVNTEAFF. CDR3 DNA sequence: TGTGCCAGCAGCCGGGTGAACACTGAAGCTTTCTTT. The rearrangement uses TRBV5-1 and TRBJ1-1; D ambiguous. The CDR3 runs to 12 residues. Germline assignment: CDR1 SGHRS and CDR2 YFSETQ.

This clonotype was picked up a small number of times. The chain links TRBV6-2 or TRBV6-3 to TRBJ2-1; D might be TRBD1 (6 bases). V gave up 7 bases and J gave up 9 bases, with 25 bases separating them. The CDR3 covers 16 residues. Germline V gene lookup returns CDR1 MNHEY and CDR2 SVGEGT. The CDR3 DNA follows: TGTGCCAGCATGGCCTTTGGGCAGGGGTACGACACTGAGCAGTTCTTC. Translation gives CASMAFGQGYDTEQFF.

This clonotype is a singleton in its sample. The chain's CDR3 is CASSEFGIMGYTF. The DNA for the CDR3 is TGTGCCAGCAGTGAATTTGGTATTATGGGCTACACCTTC. This chain links TRBV25-1 with TRBJ1-2; D remains ambiguous. The CDR3 consists of 13 residues. Deletions cut 1 base from V and 8 bases from J, with 11 bases between. Germline V gene data show CDR1 as MGHDK and CDR2 as SYGVNS.

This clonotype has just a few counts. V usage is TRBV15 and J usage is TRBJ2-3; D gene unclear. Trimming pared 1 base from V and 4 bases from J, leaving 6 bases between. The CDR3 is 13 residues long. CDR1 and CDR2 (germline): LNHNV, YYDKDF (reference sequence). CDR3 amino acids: CATSRGFPDTQYF. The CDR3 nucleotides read TGTGCCACCAGCAGAGGGTTCCCAGATACGCAGTATTTT.